This T cell receptor (beta chain) was retrieved from a study of T cell repertoires in cytomegalovirus infection. In its sample, this clonotype was seen a few times. Its antigen is as yet unknown. CDR1 is SEHNR, CDR2 FQNEAQ, per germline (reference sequence). V lost 4 bases and J 4 bases, leaving 18 bases between the germline ends. The CDR3 consists of 16 residues. TCRdb used MiXCR to reprocess the reads, holding one entry per CDR3 protein. The sample holds around 540,000 distinct CDR3 sequences, 33% seen once. Source: cultured PBMCs, taken from culture after CMV antigen stimulation. The TCR was taken from a human donor in good health (CMV status not recorded). Some clones in this sample may be carry-over from other donors' samples. The chain carries TRBV7-9 and TRBJ2-3; no firm D call. CDR3 loop: CASSSTRTAGADTQYF. The CDR3 region has the DNA TGTGCCAGCAGCTCAACCCGGACGGCCGGCGCAGATACGCAGTATTTT.